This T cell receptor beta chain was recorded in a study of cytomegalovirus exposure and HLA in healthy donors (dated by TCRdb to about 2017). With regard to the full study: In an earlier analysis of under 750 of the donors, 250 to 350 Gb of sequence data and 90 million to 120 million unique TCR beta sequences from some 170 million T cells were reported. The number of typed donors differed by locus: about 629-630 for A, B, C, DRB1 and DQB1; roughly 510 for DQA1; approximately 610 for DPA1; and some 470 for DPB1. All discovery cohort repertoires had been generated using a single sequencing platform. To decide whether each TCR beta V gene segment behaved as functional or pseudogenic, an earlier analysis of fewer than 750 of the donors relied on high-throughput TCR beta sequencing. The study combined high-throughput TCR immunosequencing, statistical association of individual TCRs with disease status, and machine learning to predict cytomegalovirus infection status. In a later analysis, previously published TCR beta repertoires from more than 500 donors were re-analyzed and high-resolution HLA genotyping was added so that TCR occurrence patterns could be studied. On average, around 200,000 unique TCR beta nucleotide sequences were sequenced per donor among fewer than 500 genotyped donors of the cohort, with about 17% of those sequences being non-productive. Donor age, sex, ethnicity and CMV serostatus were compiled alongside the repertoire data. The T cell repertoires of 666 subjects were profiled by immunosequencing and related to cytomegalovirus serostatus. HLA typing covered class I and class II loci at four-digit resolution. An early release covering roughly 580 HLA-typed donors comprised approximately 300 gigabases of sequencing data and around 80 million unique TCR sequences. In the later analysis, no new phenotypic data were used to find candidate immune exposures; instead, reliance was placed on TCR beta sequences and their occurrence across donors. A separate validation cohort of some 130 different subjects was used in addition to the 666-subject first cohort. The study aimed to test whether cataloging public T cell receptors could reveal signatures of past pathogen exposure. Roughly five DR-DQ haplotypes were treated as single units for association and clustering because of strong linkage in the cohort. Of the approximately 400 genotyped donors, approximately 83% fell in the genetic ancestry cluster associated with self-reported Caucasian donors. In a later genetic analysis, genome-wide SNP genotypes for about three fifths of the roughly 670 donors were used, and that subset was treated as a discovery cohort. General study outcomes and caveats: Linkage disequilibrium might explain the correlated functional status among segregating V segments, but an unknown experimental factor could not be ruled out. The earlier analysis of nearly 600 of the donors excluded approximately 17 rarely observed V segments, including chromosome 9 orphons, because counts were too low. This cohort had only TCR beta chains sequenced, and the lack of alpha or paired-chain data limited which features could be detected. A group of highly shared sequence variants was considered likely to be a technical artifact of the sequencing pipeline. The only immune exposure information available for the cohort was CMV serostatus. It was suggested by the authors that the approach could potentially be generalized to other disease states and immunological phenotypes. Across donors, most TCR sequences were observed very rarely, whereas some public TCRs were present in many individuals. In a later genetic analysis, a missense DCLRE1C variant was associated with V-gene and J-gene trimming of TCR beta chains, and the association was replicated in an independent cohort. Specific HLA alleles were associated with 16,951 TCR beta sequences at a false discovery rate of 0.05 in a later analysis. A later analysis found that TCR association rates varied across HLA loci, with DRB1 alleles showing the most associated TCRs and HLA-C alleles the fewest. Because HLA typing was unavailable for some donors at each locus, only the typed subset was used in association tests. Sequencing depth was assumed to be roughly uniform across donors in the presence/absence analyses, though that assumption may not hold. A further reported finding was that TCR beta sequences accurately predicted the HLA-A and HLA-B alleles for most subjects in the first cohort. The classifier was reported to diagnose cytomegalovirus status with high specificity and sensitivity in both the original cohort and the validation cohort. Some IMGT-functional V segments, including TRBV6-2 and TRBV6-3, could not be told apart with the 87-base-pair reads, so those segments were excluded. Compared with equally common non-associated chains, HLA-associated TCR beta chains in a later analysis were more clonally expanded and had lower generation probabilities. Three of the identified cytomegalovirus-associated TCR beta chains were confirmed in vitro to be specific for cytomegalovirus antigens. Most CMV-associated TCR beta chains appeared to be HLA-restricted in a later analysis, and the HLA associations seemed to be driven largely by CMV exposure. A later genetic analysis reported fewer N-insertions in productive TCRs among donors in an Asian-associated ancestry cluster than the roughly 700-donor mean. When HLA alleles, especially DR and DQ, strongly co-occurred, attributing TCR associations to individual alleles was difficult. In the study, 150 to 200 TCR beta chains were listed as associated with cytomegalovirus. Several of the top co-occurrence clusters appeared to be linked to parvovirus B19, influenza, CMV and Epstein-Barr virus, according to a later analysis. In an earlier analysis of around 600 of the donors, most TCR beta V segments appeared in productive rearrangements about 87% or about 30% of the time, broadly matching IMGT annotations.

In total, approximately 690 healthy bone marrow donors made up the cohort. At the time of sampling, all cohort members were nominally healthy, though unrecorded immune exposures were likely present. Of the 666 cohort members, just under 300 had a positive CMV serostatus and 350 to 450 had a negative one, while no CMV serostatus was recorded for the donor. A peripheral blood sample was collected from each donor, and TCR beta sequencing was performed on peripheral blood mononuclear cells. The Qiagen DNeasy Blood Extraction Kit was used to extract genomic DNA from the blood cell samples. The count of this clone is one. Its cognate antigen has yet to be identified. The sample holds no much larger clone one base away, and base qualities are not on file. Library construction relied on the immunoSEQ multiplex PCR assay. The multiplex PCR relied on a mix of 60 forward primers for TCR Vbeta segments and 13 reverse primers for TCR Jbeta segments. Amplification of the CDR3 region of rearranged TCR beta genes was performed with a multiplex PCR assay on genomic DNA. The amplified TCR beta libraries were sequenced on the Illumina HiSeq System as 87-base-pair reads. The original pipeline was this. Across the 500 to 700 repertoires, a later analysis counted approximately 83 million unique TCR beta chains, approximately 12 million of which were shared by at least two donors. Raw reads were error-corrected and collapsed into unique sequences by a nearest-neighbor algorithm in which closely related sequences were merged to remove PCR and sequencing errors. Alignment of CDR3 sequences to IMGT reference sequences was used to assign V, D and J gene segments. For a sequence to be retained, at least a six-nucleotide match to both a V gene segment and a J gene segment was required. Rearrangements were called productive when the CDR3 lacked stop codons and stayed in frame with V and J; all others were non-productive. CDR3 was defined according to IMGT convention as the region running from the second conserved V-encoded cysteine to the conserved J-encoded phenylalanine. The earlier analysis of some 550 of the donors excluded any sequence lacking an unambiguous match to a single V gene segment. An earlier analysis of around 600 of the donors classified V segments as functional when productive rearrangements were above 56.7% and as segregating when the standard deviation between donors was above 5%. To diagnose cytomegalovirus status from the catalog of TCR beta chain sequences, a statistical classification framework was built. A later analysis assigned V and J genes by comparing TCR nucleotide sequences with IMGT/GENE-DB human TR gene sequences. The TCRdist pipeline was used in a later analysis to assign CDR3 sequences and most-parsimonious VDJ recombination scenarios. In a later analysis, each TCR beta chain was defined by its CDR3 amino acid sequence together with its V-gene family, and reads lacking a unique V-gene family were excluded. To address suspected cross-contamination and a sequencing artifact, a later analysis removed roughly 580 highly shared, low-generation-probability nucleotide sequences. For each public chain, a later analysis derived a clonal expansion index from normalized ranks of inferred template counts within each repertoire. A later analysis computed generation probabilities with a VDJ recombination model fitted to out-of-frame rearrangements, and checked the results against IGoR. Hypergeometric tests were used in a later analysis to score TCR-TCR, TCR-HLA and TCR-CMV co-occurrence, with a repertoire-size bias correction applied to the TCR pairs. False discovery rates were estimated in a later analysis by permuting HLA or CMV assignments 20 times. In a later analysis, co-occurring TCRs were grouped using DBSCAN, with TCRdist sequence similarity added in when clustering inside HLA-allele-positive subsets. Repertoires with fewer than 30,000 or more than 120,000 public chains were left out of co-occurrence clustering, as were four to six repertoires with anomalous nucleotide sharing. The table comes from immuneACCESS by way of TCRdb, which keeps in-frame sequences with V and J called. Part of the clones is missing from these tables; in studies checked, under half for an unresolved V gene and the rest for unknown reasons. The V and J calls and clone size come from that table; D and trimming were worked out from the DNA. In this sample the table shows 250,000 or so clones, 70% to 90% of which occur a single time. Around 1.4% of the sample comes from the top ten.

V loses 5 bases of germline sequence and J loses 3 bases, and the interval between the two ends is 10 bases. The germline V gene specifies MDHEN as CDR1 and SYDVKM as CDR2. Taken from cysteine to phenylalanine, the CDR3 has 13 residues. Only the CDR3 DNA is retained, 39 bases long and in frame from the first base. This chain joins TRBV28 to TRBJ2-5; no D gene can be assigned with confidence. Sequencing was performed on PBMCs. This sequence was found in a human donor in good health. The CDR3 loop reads CASSPDTEETQYF. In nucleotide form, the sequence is TGTGCCAGCAGTCCAGACACAGAAGAGACCCAGTACTTC.